This TCR beta chain came from a study of blood T cell repertoires in COVID-19. This CDR3 region has 15 residues. The germline V gene has CDR1 SGHAT and CDR2 FQNNGV. The V end was cut by 1 base, the J end by 4 bases, with 14 bases between. The authors' processing: The authors estimated nucleated cell counts from reference gene primer amplification. Method: immunoSEQ multiplex PCR; TCRdb's copy keeps in-frame clones and lacks some. V, J and clone size are taken as reported in that table, and D and trimming were inferred from the DNA itself. The sample records about 340,000 clones, 88% being singletons. The chain links TRBV11-2 to TRBJ2-7; the D is unclear. The specimen was peripheral blood. The source is a woman aged 70 to 79 with COVID-19, enrolled during active disease. DNA for the CDR3: TGTGCCAGCAGCTTAGTCCACAACAGCATTTACGAGCAGTACTTC. It codes for CASSLVHNSIYEQYF.